In this sample, the clone carrying this TCR beta chain turned up a few times. What it binds is not known. The single heparinised draw taken from each donor contained 90 to 150 mL of blood on average. Staining for CD45RO/CCR7/CD25/CD127/CD95/CD27 allowed sorting of CD4+ naive, central memory, regulatory and stem cell-like memory cells. Germline V CDR1 and CDR2: SGHTA, FQGTGA. The CDR3 has 13 amino acids. Trimming removed 5 bases from V and 7 bases from J; junction bases left unmatched: 7. Expressed TCRB transcripts got sequenced, as all isolated RNA was reverse transcribed. Generated by immunoSEQ multiplex PCR, the TCRdb table keeps only in-frame clones and is missing some. The sample carries over 120,000 clones, around 9.3% recorded once. This sample stems from a study of beta chain features in type 1 diabetes. About the research overall: Healthy donors and patients showed comparable age, gender and cell yields. Study results and limitations: Among all four CD4+ subsets, Type 1 diabetes patients had TCRB CDR3s that were moderately but significantly shorter.

Sequencing input: naive CD4+ T cells from blood. This sequence joins TRBV7-3 and TRBJ1-2; 7 bases match TRBD1. The receptor's source is a young man in good health. CDR3 residues: CASSPRQGGGYTF. CDR3 bases: TGTGCCAGCAGCCCCAGACAGGGAGGTGGCTACACCTTC.